Listed below are T cell receptor beta chains from one sample, sequenced in a study of T cell clonotyping in hematopoietic cell transplantation. Libraries were prepared by immunoSEQ multiplex PCR; TCRdb keeps only in-frame clonotypes and omits some of them. Here the sample spans about 5,000 clones, roughly nine tenths being singletons. Sample: peripheral blood mononuclear cells, taken 100 days after allogeneic stem cell transplant. The receptors derive from a male patient aged 70 to 80 who had an allogeneic stem cell transplant from an unrelated donor, so T cells may come from the graft donor. Some clones in this sample may be carry-over from other donors' samples. The CDR3 runs from the conserved cysteine through the conserved F or W. The order of the fields is V gene, clone size, J gene, D gene, CDR3 protein, CDR3 DNA. The D gene is left open where the match is weak. Not every row has a clone size; where given, it reads once, few, many or a size class.

V gene: TRBV19; clone size: .; J gene: TRBJ2-1; D gene: TRBD2; CDR3 protein: CASSQRLLAGGNEQFF; CDR3 DNA: TGTGCCAGTAGTCAAAGACTACTAGCGGGAGGCAATGAGCAGTTCTTC
V gene: TRBV5-1; clone size: .; J gene: TRBJ1-2; D gene: .; CDR3 protein: CASSLGPGVNYGYTF; CDR3 DNA: TGCGCCAGCAGCTTGGGGCCAGGAGTTAACTATGGCTACACCTTC
V gene: TRBV5-1; clone size: .; J gene: TRBJ2-7; D gene: .; CDR3 protein: CASSSRGLAGTYSYEQYF; CDR3 DNA: TGCGCCAGCAGCAGCAGGGGGCTAGCGGGTACCTACTCCTACGAGCAGTACTTC
V gene: TRBV19; clone size: .; J gene: TRBJ2-3; D gene: TRBD2; CDR3 protein: CASSRTSGTSTDTQYF; CDR3 DNA: TGTGCCAGTAGTCGGACTAGCGGGACTAGCACAGATACGCAGTATTTT
V gene: TRBV6-6; clone size: .; J gene: TRBJ2-7; D gene: .; CDR3 protein: CASSPAAEQGAEQYF; CDR3 DNA: TGTGCCAGCTCCCCCGCGGCCGAACAGGGTGCCGAGCAGTACTTC
V gene: TRBV11-3; clone size: once; J gene: TRBJ2-1; D gene: .; CDR3 protein: CASSFMTDSYNEQFF; CDR3 DNA: TGTGCCAGCAGCTTTATGACAGATTCCTACAATGAGCAGTTCTTC
V gene: TRBV11-1; clone size: .; J gene: TRBJ2-6; D gene: .; CDR3 protein: CASSKEHSGANVLTF; CDR3 DNA: TGTGCCAGCAGCAAGGAACACTCTGGGGCCAACGTCCTGACTTTC
V gene: TRBV4-1; clone size: once; J gene: TRBJ2-1; D gene: TRBD2; CDR3 protein: CASSQDYPSGRATEQFF; CDR3 DNA: TGCGCCAGCAGCCAAGATTATCCTAGCGGGAGGGCCACTGAGCAGTTCTTC
V gene: TRBV28; clone size: .; J gene: TRBJ2-6; D gene: TRBD2; CDR3 protein: CASGSGGGGANVLTF; CDR3 DNA: TGTGCCAGCGGATCGGGGGGAGGTGGGGCCAACGTCCTGACTTTC
V gene: TRBV7-2; clone size: .; J gene: TRBJ2-7; D gene: .; CDR3 protein: CASSPTSGASYEQYF; CDR3 DNA: TGTGCCAGCAGCCCCACCAGCGGAGCCTCCTACGAGCAGTACTTC
V gene: TRBV15; clone size: .; J gene: TRBJ1-1; D gene: .; CDR3 protein: CATSRDLLGIGEAFF; CDR3 DNA: TGTGCCACCAGCAGAGATCTGTTGGGAATAGGGGAAGCTTTCTTT
V gene: TRBV6-5; clone size: .; J gene: TRBJ2-7; D gene: .; CDR3 protein: CASSYVGGHEQYF; CDR3 DNA: TGTGCCAGCAGTTACGTTGGCGGCCACGAGCAGTACTTC
V gene: TRBV28; clone size: .; J gene: TRBJ1-2; D gene: .; CDR3 protein: CASSKNPTPLGGGYTF; CDR3 DNA: TGTGCCAGCAGCAAGAATCCCACACCCCTCGGGGGTGGCTACACCTTC
V gene: TRBV6-5; clone size: few; J gene: TRBJ2-1; D gene: TRBD2; CDR3 protein: CASSYVAGLTNDEQFF; CDR3 DNA: TGTGCCAGCAGTTATGTGGCGGGACTAACAAATGATGAGCAGTTCTTC
V gene: TRBV4-2; clone size: .; J gene: TRBJ2-7; D gene: .; CDR3 protein: CASSYRDWNYEQYF; CDR3 DNA: TGTGCCAGCAGCTACCGGGACTGGAACTACGAGCAGTACTTC
V gene: TRBV30; clone size: .; J gene: TRBJ2-7; D gene: .; CDR3 protein: CAWSPPGGRSSYEQYF; CDR3 DNA: TGTGCCTGGAGCCCCCCCGGTGGCAGGAGCTCCTACGAGCAGTACTTC
V gene: TRBV9; clone size: .; J gene: TRBJ2-2; D gene: TRBD2; CDR3 protein: CASSPGLAARTGELFF; CDR3 DNA: TGTGCCAGCAGCCCCGGACTAGCTGCTCGCACCGGGGAGCTGTTTTTT
V gene: TRBV29-1; clone size: few; J gene: TRBJ2-7; D gene: .; CDR3 protein: CSVASVNSYEQYF; CDR3 DNA: TGCAGCGTTGCTAGTGTCAACTCCTACGAGCAGTACTTC
V gene: TRBV27; clone size: .; J gene: TRBJ2-3; D gene: .; CDR3 protein: CASTLNPVGPDTQYF; CDR3 DNA: TGTGCCAGCACCTTAAACCCGGTGGGGCCAGATACGCAGTATTTT
V gene: TRBV5-6; clone size: .; J gene: TRBJ1-2; D gene: TRBD1; CDR3 protein: CASIMQGDYGYTF; CDR3 DNA: TGTGCCAGCATCATGCAGGGGGACTATGGCTACACCTTC
V gene: TRBV28; clone size: .; J gene: TRBJ2-7; D gene: .; CDR3 protein: CASSPPLDDSYEQYF; CDR3 DNA: TGTGCCAGCAGCCCTCCTCTCGACGACAGCTACGAGCAGTACTTC
V gene: TRBV5-6; clone size: .; J gene: TRBJ2-3; D gene: .; CDR3 protein: CASSLGGMSTDTQYF; CDR3 DNA: TGTGCCAGCAGCTTGGGGGGAATGAGCACAGATACGCAGTATTTT
V gene: TRBV30; clone size: .; J gene: TRBJ1-1; D gene: .; CDR3 protein: CAHGEQDTEAFF; CDR3 DNA: TGTGCCCACGGGGAGCAAGACACTGAAGCTTTCTTT
V gene: TRBV7-8; clone size: .; J gene: TRBJ2-7; D gene: TRBD1; CDR3 protein: CASSLVGAGTGMTYEQYF; CDR3 DNA: TGTGCCAGCAGCTTAGTGGGCGCGGGGACAGGGATGACCTACGAGCAGTACTTC
V gene: TRBV19; clone size: .; J gene: TRBJ2-4; D gene: TRBD2; CDR3 protein: CASSIETASGRDIQYF; CDR3 DNA: TGTGCCAGTAGTATAGAAACGGCCTCAGGGAGGGACATTCAGTACTTC
V gene: TRBV28; clone size: .; J gene: TRBJ1-1; D gene: .; CDR3 protein: CASSLRSTIGAFF; CDR3 DNA: TGTGCCAGCAGTTTGAGATCAACGATAGGAGCTTTCTTT
V gene: TRBV12-1; clone size: .; J gene: TRBJ2-7; D gene: .; CDR3 protein: CASSFTFGREYDYEQYF; CDR3 DNA: TGTGCCAGCAGCTTTACGTTTGGGCGGGAGTACGACTACGAGCAGTACTTC
V gene: TRBV2; clone size: .; J gene: TRBJ2-2; D gene: .; CDR3 protein: CASSVAGTNTGELFF; CDR3 DNA: TGTGCCAGCAGTGTCGCAGGGACGAACACCGGGGAGCTGTTTTTT
V gene: TRBV6-6; clone size: .; J gene: TRBJ1-2; D gene: .; CDR3 protein: CASSYGQGTVFGYTF; CDR3 DNA: TGTGCCAGCAGTTACGGCCAGGGTACGGTTTTTGGCTACACCTTC
V gene: TRBV15; clone size: large; J gene: TRBJ2-3; D gene: .; CDR3 protein: CATSEPLRSSDTQYF; CDR3 DNA: TGTGCCACCAGTGAGCCTCTGAGGAGTTCAGATACGCAGTATTTT
V gene: TRBV6-6; clone size: once; J gene: TRBJ1-1; D gene: .; CDR3 protein: CASSRTQGLEAFF; CDR3 DNA: TGTGCCAGCAGTCGCACACAAGGACTTGAAGCTTTCTTT
V gene: TRBV5-1; clone size: .; J gene: TRBJ2-3; D gene: .; CDR3 protein: CASSLAGDRTDTQYF; CDR3 DNA: TGCGCCAGCAGCTTGGCGGGAGACCGCACAGATACGCAGTATTTT
V gene: TRBV11-2; clone size: .; J gene: TRBJ2-1; D gene: .; CDR3 protein: CASSSRDWVRDEQFF; CDR3 DNA: TGTGCCAGCAGCTCCCGGGACTGGGTGCGGGATGAGCAGTTCTTC
V gene: TRBV4-1; clone size: once; J gene: TRBJ2-1; D gene: TRBD2; CDR3 protein: CASSQLAGADYNEQFF; CDR3 DNA: TGCGCCAGCAGCCAACTAGCGGGGGCTGACTACAATGAGCAGTTCTTC
V gene: TRBV5-4; clone size: .; J gene: TRBJ2-5; D gene: .; CDR3 protein: CASSLGGDLQETQYF; CDR3 DNA: TGTGCCAGCAGCCTCGGGGGCGACCTGCAAGAGACCCAGTACTTC
V gene: TRBV4-3; clone size: .; J gene: TRBJ2-5; D gene: .; CDR3 protein: CASSQVGGGETQYF; CDR3 DNA: TGCGCCAGCAGCCAAGTTGGAGGGGGAGAGACCCAGTACTTC
V gene: TRBV7-8; clone size: .; J gene: TRBJ2-3; D gene: .; CDR3 protein: CASSLRLGGADTQYF; CDR3 DNA: TGTGCCAGCAGCTTACGACTAGGGGGAGCGGATACGCAGTATTTT
V gene: TRBV10-3; clone size: .; J gene: TRBJ2-2; D gene: .; CDR3 protein: CATQLTGNTGELFF; CDR3 DNA: TGTGCCACACAATTGACAGGGAACACCGGGGAGCTGTTTTTT
V gene: TRBV29-1; clone size: .; J gene: TRBJ2-7; D gene: TRBD2; CDR3 protein: CSVLGLASISYEQYF; CDR3 DNA: TGCAGCGTCCTCGGACTAGCGTCAATCTCCTACGAGCAGTACTTC
V gene: TRBV7-3; clone size: .; J gene: TRBJ2-5; D gene: TRBD2; CDR3 protein: CASSLTSGLTETQYF; CDR3 DNA: TGTGCCAGCAGCCTAACTAGCGGCCTTACAGAGACCCAGTACTTC
V gene: TRBV28; clone size: .; J gene: TRBJ2-6; D gene: .; CDR3 protein: CASSRGGAGGANVLTF; CDR3 DNA: TGTGCCAGCAGCCGAGGGGGGGCAGGTGGGGCCAACGTCCTGACTTTC
V gene: TRBV5-6; clone size: .; J gene: TRBJ2-3; D gene: .; CDR3 protein: CASSLELRESSTDTQYF; CDR3 DNA: TGTGCCAGCAGCTTGGAACTACGGGAGTCTAGCACAGATACGCAGTATTTT
V gene: TRBV13; clone size: .; J gene: TRBJ2-5; D gene: .; CDR3 protein: CASSLPGRETQYF; CDR3 DNA: TGTGCCAGCAGCTTACCGGGGCGGGAGACCCAGTACTTC
V gene: TRBV5-5; clone size: .; J gene: TRBJ2-1; D gene: .; CDR3 protein: CASSLGGSASYNEQFF; CDR3 DNA: TGTGCCAGCAGCTTGGGGGGGTCCGCTTCCTACAATGAGCAGTTCTTC